This note documents a single TCR beta chain sequence. V lost 1 base to trimming and J lost 5 bases, with 14 bases between them. This CDR3 spans 16 amino acids. CDR1 and CDR2 from the germline V gene are SGHAT and FQNNGV. The data were taken from a study of tumor-infiltrating lymphocytes in primary liver carcinoma. Co-extraction yielded RNA and DNA from approximately 22-30 mg of unsorted bulk tissue. A constant-region primer served to make TCR beta cDNA from roughly 460 ng total RNA. ARM-PCR was slightly modified, and three nested multiplex PCR rounds with it gave rise to the TCR beta libraries. The first two PCR rounds used TRBV1-TRBV30 primers with a Cbeta primer, 10 cycles each. TCRdb used MiXCR to reprocess the multiplex PCR reads, holding one entry per CDR3 protein. Of tens of thousands of distinct CDR3 sequences listed, 70% to 85% were seen once; the top ten hold around 23%.

The V and J genes are TRBV11-2 and TRBJ2-2; no firm D call. The sequence derives from a man between 40 and 49 years old with primary liver carcinoma and hepatitis B virus infection. Sequenced: liver tumor tissue from sampling region 2. Subset of the sample: tumor region T2, inferior pole. This chain's CDR3 is CASSLVTIAGTGELFF. The CDR3 nucleotides read TGTGCCAGCAGCTTAGTGACGATAGCAGGAACCGGGGAGCTGTTTTTT.